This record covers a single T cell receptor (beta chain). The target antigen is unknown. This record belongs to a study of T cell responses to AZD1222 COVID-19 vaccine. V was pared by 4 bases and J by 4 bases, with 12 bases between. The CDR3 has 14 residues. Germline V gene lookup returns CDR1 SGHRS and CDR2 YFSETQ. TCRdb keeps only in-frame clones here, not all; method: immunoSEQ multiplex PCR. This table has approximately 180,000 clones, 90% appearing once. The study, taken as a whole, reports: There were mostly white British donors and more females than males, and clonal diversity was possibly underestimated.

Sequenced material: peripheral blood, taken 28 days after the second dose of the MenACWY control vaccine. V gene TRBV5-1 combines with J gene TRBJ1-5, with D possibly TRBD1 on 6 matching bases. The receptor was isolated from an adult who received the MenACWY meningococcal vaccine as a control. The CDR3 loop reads CASSQDSQNQPQHF. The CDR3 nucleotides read TGCGCCAGCAGCCAGGACAGTCAGAATCAGCCCCAGCATTTT.